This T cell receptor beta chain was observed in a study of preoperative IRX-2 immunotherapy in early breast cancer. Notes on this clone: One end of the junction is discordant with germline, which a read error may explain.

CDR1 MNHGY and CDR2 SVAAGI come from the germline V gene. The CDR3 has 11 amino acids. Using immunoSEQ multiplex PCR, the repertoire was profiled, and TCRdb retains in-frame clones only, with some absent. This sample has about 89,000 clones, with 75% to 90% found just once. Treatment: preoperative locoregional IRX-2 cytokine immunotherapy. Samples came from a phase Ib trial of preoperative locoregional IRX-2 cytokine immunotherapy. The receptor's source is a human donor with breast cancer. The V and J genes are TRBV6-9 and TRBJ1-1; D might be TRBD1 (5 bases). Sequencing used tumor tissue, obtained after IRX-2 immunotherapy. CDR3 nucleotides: TGTGCCATCAGTGAGCTCGGGGCAGCTTTCTTT. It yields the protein CAISELGAAFF.